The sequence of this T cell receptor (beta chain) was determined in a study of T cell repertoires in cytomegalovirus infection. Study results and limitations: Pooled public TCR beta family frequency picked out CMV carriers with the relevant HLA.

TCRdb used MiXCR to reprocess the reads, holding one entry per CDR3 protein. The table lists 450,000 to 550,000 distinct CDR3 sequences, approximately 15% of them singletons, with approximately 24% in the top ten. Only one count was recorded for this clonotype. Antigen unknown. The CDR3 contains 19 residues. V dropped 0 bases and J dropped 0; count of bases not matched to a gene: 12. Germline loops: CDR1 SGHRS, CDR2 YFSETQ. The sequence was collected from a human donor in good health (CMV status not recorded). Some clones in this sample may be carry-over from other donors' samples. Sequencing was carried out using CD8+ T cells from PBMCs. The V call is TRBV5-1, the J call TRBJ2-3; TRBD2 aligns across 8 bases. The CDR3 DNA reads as TGCGCCAGCAGCTTGGTCGTGGGGCCTTCTAGCGGGAGCACAGATACGCAGTATTTT. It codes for CASSLVVGPSSGSTDTQYF. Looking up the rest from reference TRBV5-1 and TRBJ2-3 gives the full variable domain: KAGVTQTPRYLIKTRGQQVTLSCSPISGHRSVSWYQQTPGQGLQFLFEYFSETQRNKGNFPGRFSGRQFSNSRSEMNVSTLELGDSALYLCASSLVVGPSSGSTDTQYFGPGTRLTVL.